Listed here is a single TCR beta chain. Trimming removed 3 bases from V and 3 bases from J, with 10 bases in between. This CDR3 comprises 14 residues. Germline V gene data show CDR1 as SGDLS and CDR2 as YYNGEE. This sample was included in a study of blood T cell repertoires in COVID-19. Across the study: Sites across the United States, Italy and Spain contributed samples from acute and convalescent COVID-19. In each case, the material was cDNA or gDNA derived from T cells, B-cell-depleted T cells, or PBMCs.

Method: immunoSEQ multiplex PCR; TCRdb's copy keeps in-frame clones and lacks some. The sample lists around 40,000 clones; about 89% were seen once. The sequencing sample was made of peripheral blood. The TCR originated in a man in his forties or fifties with active or convalescent COVID-19. This sequence joins TRBV9 and TRBJ1-5; D may be TRBD1 (6 bases). The CDR3 here is CASSDPGANQPQHF. Written as DNA, the CDR3 is TGTGCCAGCAGCGACCCAGGGGCCAATCAGCCCCAGCATTTT.